This is a list of T cell receptor beta chains from one sample in a study of T cell repertoires in aging, cancer and after chemotherapy. TCRdb ran MiXCR on the multiplex PCR reads and lists one entry per CDR3 protein. The sample has approximately 9,700 distinct CDR3 sequences, 20% to 30% seen once; the top ten hold 1% to 1.5%. Material: blood. Receptors were obtained from a human donor in good health. Both conserved end residues are part of each CDR3. The order of the fields is J gene, D gene, V gene, clone size, CDR3 DNA, CDR3 protein. The D gene is left open where the match is weak. Part of the rows lack a size; the others show once, few, many or a class for expanded clones.

j_gene: TRBJ2-1; d_gene: TRBD2; v_gene: TRBV5-1; abundance: NA; CDR3nt: TGCGCCAGCAGCTTGGAGGTAGCGGGAGTCTCATACAATGAGCAGTTCTTC; CDR3aa: CASSLEVAGVSYNEQFF
j_gene: TRBJ2-5; d_gene: NA; v_gene: TRBV20-1; abundance: medium-sized; CDR3nt: TGCAGTGCTCTAGTCCGAGAGACCCAGTACTTC; CDR3aa: CSALVRETQYF
j_gene: TRBJ1-5; d_gene: NA; v_gene: TRBV28; abundance: NA; CDR3nt: TGTGCCAGCAGCGAGACGGGTGGCCCAGATCAGCCCCAGCATTTT; CDR3aa: CASSETGGPDQPQHF
j_gene: TRBJ2-2; d_gene: NA; v_gene: TRBV10-3; abundance: medium-sized; CDR3nt: TGTGCCATCAGTGGTTCGGCAGTAGACACCGGGGAGCTGTTTTTT; CDR3aa: CAISGSAVDTGELFF
j_gene: TRBJ2-7; d_gene: NA; v_gene: TRBV5-1; abundance: NA; CDR3nt: TGCGCCAGCAGCTCGCCCCCAGGGGTCTACGAGCAGTACTTC; CDR3aa: CASSSPPGVYEQYF
j_gene: TRBJ2-1; d_gene: TRBD2; v_gene: TRBV7-2; abundance: few; CDR3nt: TGTGCCAGCAGTACCAGCGGGAACGGTTACAATGAGCAGTTCTTC; CDR3aa: CASSTSGNGYNEQFF
j_gene: TRBJ1-2; d_gene: NA; v_gene: TRBV15; abundance: medium-sized; CDR3nt: TGTGCCACCAGCAGAGATCTGTCCACAATCTATGGCTACACCTTC; CDR3aa: CATSRDLSTIYGYTF
j_gene: TRBJ1-1; d_gene: TRBD1; v_gene: TRBV6-6; abundance: medium-sized; CDR3nt: TGTGCCAGCCGAGGACAGGGGGCCGACAATTCCACTGAAGCTTTCTTT; CDR3aa: CASRGQGADNSTEAFF
j_gene: TRBJ2-1; d_gene: NA; v_gene: TRBV19; abundance: medium-sized; CDR3nt: TGTGCCAGTAATGATTACAATGAGCAGTTCTTC; CDR3aa: CASNDYNEQFF
j_gene: TRBJ2-7; d_gene: NA; v_gene: TRBV11-2; abundance: NA; CDR3nt: TGTGCCAGCAGCTCCCCCCGGGGCAGGGTGGGGTGGGAGCAGTACTTC; CDR3aa: CASSSPRGRVGWEQYF
j_gene: TRBJ2-1; d_gene: TRBD2; v_gene: TRBV27; abundance: NA; CDR3nt: TGTGCCAGCAGTCAACTAGCGGAGCAGTTCTTC; CDR3aa: CASSQLAEQFF
j_gene: TRBJ2-7; d_gene: TRBD1; v_gene: TRBV20-1; abundance: medium-sized; CDR3nt: TGCAGTGCTTCGAACGGCAGGGGGAGCTACGAGCAGTACTTC; CDR3aa: CSASNGRGSYEQYF
j_gene: TRBJ2-3; d_gene: TRBD1; v_gene: TRBV11-2; abundance: few; CDR3nt: TGTGCCAGCAGGAGAAGTCGACAGGGGATGGGAGATACGCAGTATTTT; CDR3aa: CASRRSRQGMGDTQYF
j_gene: TRBJ2-5; d_gene: NA; v_gene: TRBV13; abundance: NA; CDR3nt: TGTGCCAGCAGCTTAGTCGGATCTGGGGCCTCCCAGTACTTC; CDR3aa: CASSLVGSGASQYF
j_gene: TRBJ2-5; d_gene: NA; v_gene: TRBV19; abundance: few; CDR3nt: TGTGCCAGTAGTCCCTCGAGGGGAGAGACCCAGTACTTC; CDR3aa: CASSPSRGETQYF
j_gene: TRBJ2-7; d_gene: NA; v_gene: TRBV29-1; abundance: medium-sized; CDR3nt: TGCAGCGTTGAAATGAGAGGGGCCTACGAGCAGTACTTC; CDR3aa: CSVEMRGAYEQYF
j_gene: TRBJ2-3; d_gene: TRBD1; v_gene: TRBV20-1; abundance: NA; CDR3nt: TGCAGTGCTCTACCCGGGACAGACACCACAGATACGCAGTATTTT; CDR3aa: CSALPGTDTTDTQYF
j_gene: TRBJ2-7; d_gene: TRBD1; v_gene: TRBV6-5; abundance: medium-sized; CDR3nt: TGTGCCAGCAGTTGGGACAGGGTCGACGAGCAGTACTTC; CDR3aa: CASSWDRVDEQYF
j_gene: TRBJ1-2; d_gene: NA; v_gene: TRBV24-1; abundance: NA; CDR3nt: TGTGCCACCAGTGAGCCTAGTCAAACGGCTCTTTACACCTTC; CDR3aa: CATSEPSQTALYTF
j_gene: TRBJ1-5; d_gene: TRBD1; v_gene: TRBV18; abundance: few; CDR3nt: TGTGCCAGCTCACCCGGGACAGGGGTGCAGCCCCAGCATTTT; CDR3aa: CASSPGTGVQPQHF
j_gene: TRBJ1-5; d_gene: TRBD1; v_gene: TRBV24-1; abundance: few; CDR3nt: TGTGCCACCTCTGATAGACAGGGCATCAATCAGCCCCAGCATTTT; CDR3aa: CATSDRQGINQPQHF
j_gene: TRBJ2-3; d_gene: NA; v_gene: TRBV5-1; abundance: few; CDR3nt: TGCGCCAGCAGCCCCAGCCGACCCGGAGATACGCAGTATTTT; CDR3aa: CASSPSRPGDTQYF
j_gene: TRBJ2-1; d_gene: NA; v_gene: TRBV28; abundance: once; CDR3nt: TGTGCCAGCAGTTTATGGCTTACCTTCTACAATGAGCAGTTCTTC; CDR3aa: CASSLWLTFYNEQFF
j_gene: TRBJ2-5; d_gene: NA; v_gene: TRBV12-3/TRBV12-4; abundance: NA; CDR3nt: TGTGCCAGCAGTTCCGCAGGGAGGAGTACAGAAGAGACCCAGTACTTC; CDR3aa: CASSSAGRSTEETQYF
j_gene: TRBJ2-7; d_gene: NA; v_gene: TRBV6-1; abundance: few; CDR3nt: TGTGCCAGCAGAGAGGGTCGGGAGCAGTACTTC; CDR3aa: CASREGREQYF
j_gene: TRBJ1-4; d_gene: NA; v_gene: TRBV6-5; abundance: medium-sized; CDR3nt: TGTGCCAGCAGTTACTCGATTTCGGGTGAAAAACTGTTTTTT; CDR3aa: CASSYSISGEKLFF
j_gene: TRBJ1-2; d_gene: NA; v_gene: TRBV20-1; abundance: medium-sized; CDR3nt: TGCAGTGCTAGAACCCTTCTCCCTTCGGGCTACACCTTC; CDR3aa: CSARTLLPSGYTF
j_gene: TRBJ1-2; d_gene: NA; v_gene: TRBV7-2; abundance: NA; CDR3nt: TGTGCCAGCAGCCCTTATGTAGGGCACTATGGCTACACCTTC; CDR3aa: CASSPYVGHYGYTF
j_gene: TRBJ2-1; d_gene: NA; v_gene: TRBV11-1; abundance: few; CDR3nt: TGTGCCAGCAGCCCCGGGGGTAGGGGTACTGAGCAGTTCTTC; CDR3aa: CASSPGGRGTEQFF
j_gene: TRBJ2-3; d_gene: NA; v_gene: TRBV19; abundance: NA; CDR3nt: TGTGCCAGTAGTCTGGACCCGAGACTTACAGATACGCAGTATTTT; CDR3aa: CASSLDPRLTDTQYF
j_gene: TRBJ2-2; d_gene: NA; v_gene: TRBV7-9; abundance: few; CDR3nt: TGTGCCAGCAGCCCCTACACCGGGGAGCTGTTTTTT; CDR3aa: CASSPYTGELFF
j_gene: TRBJ2-3; d_gene: TRBD2; v_gene: TRBV7-3; abundance: NA; CDR3nt: TGTGCCAGCAGCTCAAAAATCGTGGGACTAGCGGGAGACACAGATACGCAGTATTTT; CDR3aa: CASSSKIVGLAGDTDTQYF
j_gene: TRBJ1-2; d_gene: NA; v_gene: TRBV5-4; abundance: medium-sized; CDR3nt: TGTGCCAGCAGCTTGGTTGGCCACTATGGCTACACCTTC; CDR3aa: CASSLVGHYGYTF
j_gene: TRBJ2-1; d_gene: TRBD2; v_gene: TRBV6-4; abundance: NA; CDR3nt: TGTGCCAGCAGTGACTCTAGCGGGAGCAATGAGCAGTTCTTC; CDR3aa: CASSDSSGSNEQFF
j_gene: TRBJ2-7; d_gene: TRBD2; v_gene: TRBV30; abundance: NA; CDR3nt: TGTGCCTGGAGAAGGCTAGCGGGAGTATCCCCCTACGAGCAGTACTTC; CDR3aa: CAWRRLAGVSPYEQYF
j_gene: TRBJ2-1; d_gene: TRBD2; v_gene: TRBV28; abundance: NA; CDR3nt: TGTGCCAGCAGTGCCCCACTAGCGGGAGTCCTGGATGAGCAGTTCTTC; CDR3aa: CASSAPLAGVLDEQFF
j_gene: TRBJ2-6; d_gene: NA; v_gene: TRBV6-6; abundance: few; CDR3nt: TGTGCCAGCAGTTTAGGGGTAGGGGACTCTGGGGCCAACGTCCTGACTTTC; CDR3aa: CASSLGVGDSGANVLTF
j_gene: TRBJ2-5; d_gene: TRBD2; v_gene: TRBV6-5; abundance: few; CDR3nt: TGTGCCAGCAGTGCCCCGGGGGGAGAGACCCAGTACTTC; CDR3aa: CASSAPGGETQYF
j_gene: TRBJ2-7; d_gene: TRBD1; v_gene: TRBV29-1; abundance: medium-sized; CDR3nt: TGCAGCGTCGACGAGACAGGGTCCTACGAGCAGTACTTC; CDR3aa: CSVDETGSYEQYF
j_gene: TRBJ1-5; d_gene: NA; v_gene: TRBV6-1; abundance: NA; CDR3nt: TGTGCCAGCAATCTCCGACGTATTAATCAGCCCCAGCATTTT; CDR3aa: CASNLRRINQPQHF
j_gene: TRBJ1-5; d_gene: NA; v_gene: TRBV27; abundance: NA; CDR3nt: TGTGCCAGCAGTTTGGTGGGCAATCAGCCCCAGCATTTT; CDR3aa: CASSLVGNQPQHF
j_gene: TRBJ1-3; d_gene: TRBD1; v_gene: TRBV20-1; abundance: medium-sized; CDR3nt: TGCAGTGCTAGAGGACAGGGGAACACCATATATTTT; CDR3aa: CSARGQGNTIYF
j_gene: TRBJ1-1; d_gene: NA; v_gene: TRBV6-4; abundance: few; CDR3nt: TGTGCCAGCAGTGTTGGGGGTCCTACTGCCGGCAACACTGAAGCTTTCTTT; CDR3aa: CASSVGGPTAGNTEAFF
j_gene: TRBJ2-7; d_gene: TRBD1; v_gene: TRBV20-1; abundance: NA; CDR3nt: TGCAGTGCTAGAGATAGGCAGGGGGCCCCGAGGACCTACGAGCAGTACTTC; CDR3aa: CSARDRQGAPRTYEQYF
j_gene: TRBJ1-6; d_gene: TRBD1; v_gene: TRBV6-5; abundance: NA; CDR3nt: TGTGCCAGCAGTGGCCCAAAGGGGGCTTCTTATTCACCCCTCCACTTT; CDR3aa: CASSGPKGASYSPLHF
j_gene: TRBJ1-4; d_gene: NA; v_gene: TRBV19; abundance: medium-sized; CDR3nt: TGTGCCAGCCGGGGAACAACTAATGAAAAACTGTTTTTT; CDR3aa: CASRGTTNEKLFF
j_gene: TRBJ2-1; d_gene: NA; v_gene: TRBV20-1; abundance: few; CDR3nt: TGCAGTGCTAGAGTCGGCACCACCTACAATGAGCAGTTCTTC; CDR3aa: CSARVGTTYNEQFF
j_gene: TRBJ2-7; d_gene: NA; v_gene: TRBV6-5; abundance: medium-sized; CDR3nt: TGTGCCAGCAGCACTAGCTTCTCTAACTCCTACGAGCAGTACTTC; CDR3aa: CASSTSFSNSYEQYF
j_gene: TRBJ1-1; d_gene: TRBD1; v_gene: TRBV5-4; abundance: few; CDR3nt: TGTGCCAGCAGGGTGACAGGGATGAACACTGAAGCTTTCTTT; CDR3aa: CASRVTGMNTEAFF
j_gene: TRBJ2-7; d_gene: TRBD1; v_gene: TRBV18; abundance: few; CDR3nt: TGTGCCAGCTCACCAGGGACAGGGGGCAACGAGCAGTACTTC; CDR3aa: CASSPGTGGNEQYF
j_gene: TRBJ2-5; d_gene: TRBD2; v_gene: TRBV7-9; abundance: few; CDR3nt: TGTGCCAGCAGCTCCTTAGAACAGCGGGAGGGCCTAAAGACCCAGTACTTC; CDR3aa: CASSSLEQREGLKTQYF
j_gene: TRBJ2-1; d_gene: NA; v_gene: TRBV11-1; abundance: NA; CDR3nt: TGTGCCAGCAGCTCAGGTCGGGTCCGGCGGGGCGTAGGGCAGTTCTTC; CDR3aa: CASSSGRVRRGVGQFF
j_gene: TRBJ1-2; d_gene: NA; v_gene: TRBV9; abundance: NA; CDR3nt: TGTGCCAGCAGCCGAGATAGAGGCTACACCTTC; CDR3aa: CASSRDRGYTF
j_gene: TRBJ2-5; d_gene: NA; v_gene: TRBV6-6; abundance: NA; CDR3nt: TGTGCCAGCAGTTGGGCCCCATGGGAGACCCAGTACTTC; CDR3aa: CASSWAPWETQYF